This entry lists 22 T cell receptor beta chains sequenced from one sample in a study of blood T cell repertoires in COVID-19. The data were produced by immunoSEQ multiplex PCR, yet TCRdb's version contains in-frame clones alone and is incomplete. The sample lists 190,000 or so clones, 80% to 90% seen once, with about an eighth in the top ten. Sequencing was carried out using peripheral blood. These receptors were collected from a woman aged 80 or over with COVID-19, enrolled during active disease.

This chain connects TRBV7-6 to TRBJ2-3; D is possibly TRBD1 (6 bases). Per germline, CDR1 SGHVS and CDR2 FNYEAQ. The CDR3 is 16 amino acids. The ends were cut back, 0 bases at V and 2 bases at J, with 12 bases in the middle. CDR3 nucleotides: TGTGCCAGCAGCTTAGCAAGCAGGGGCGCCACAGATACGCAGTATTTT. It encodes CASSLASRGATDTQYF.

The gene calls are TRBV20-1 and TRBJ2-1; the match to TRBD2 covers 9 bases. Germline lookup yields CDR1 DFQATT and CDR2 SNEGSKA (reference sequence). Germline trimming cut 3 bases from V and 8 bases from J; bases unmatched to any gene: 26. The CDR3 runs 20 residues. The CDR3, as DNA: TGCAGTGCTAGTGTCCTAGATTGGACAGCCTTGGGACTAGCTGGCGATGAGCAGTTCTTC. Amino acid sequence: CSASVLDWTALGLAGDEQFF.

The chain couples TRBV29-1 to TRBJ2-1, with D possibly being TRBD1 (6 bases). The CDR3 consists of 13 residues. Germline assignment: CDR1 SQVTM and CDR2 ANQGSEA. V lost 5 bases to trimming and J lost 3 bases, with 11 bases between them. The CDR3 DNA reads TGCAGCGTTCCCGGACAGATCTACAATGAGCAGTTCTTC. Its protein product is CSVPGQIYNEQFF.

This clone has only one observation. The rearrangement uses TRBV19 and TRBJ1-2; 10 nucleotides align to TRBD1. Germline lookup yields CDR1 LNHDA and CDR2 SQIVND (reference sequence). V gave up 3 bases and J gave up 3 bases; unmatched junction bases: 4. The CDR3 is 15 residues long. CDR3 region: CASSIPGQGYYGYTF. The CDR3 DNA is TGTGCCAGTAGTATCCCGGGACAGGGGTACTATGGCTACACCTTC.

This clone was seen just once. For the CDR3, the DNA is TGTGCCAGTAGTCGGAGGGGTCCCTACAATGAGCAGTTCTTC. Translated: CASSRRGPYNEQFF. V gene TRBV19 combines with J gene TRBJ2-1; possible D gene TRBD2, 6 bases. Germline V gene sequence: CDR1 LNHDA, CDR2 SQIVND (reference sequence). Between the trimmed V and J ends, which lost 5 bases and 2 bases, there was a span of 10 bases. The CDR3 has 14 residues.

The chain is built from TRBV28 and TRBJ2-1, with D possibly matching TRBD2 (6 bases). V dropped 2 bases and J dropped 2 bases, with 10 bases sitting between them. Germline V CDR1 and CDR2: MDHEN, SYDVKM. This CDR3 has 15 residues. The CDR3 sequence is CASSLPRGAYNEQFF. CDR3 in DNA: TGTGCCAGCAGTTTACCGCGGGGAGCCTACAATGAGCAGTTCTTC.

V is TRBV21-1 and J is TRBJ2-5; the listed D gene, TRBD2, was not tested against the DNA. TRBV21-1 is a recognized pseudogene. CDR3 length: 14 amino acids. CDR3 residues: CASSKRLEDGTQYF. CDR3 nucleotide sequence: TGTGCCAGCAGCAAACGACTGGAGGATGGGACCCAGTACTTC.

The chain couples TRBV6-5 to TRBJ2-2; D remains unclear. The V and J ends lost 2 bases and 5 bases respectively, with 6 bases between them. The CDR3 loop spans 13 amino acids. The germline gives CDR1 MNHEY, CDR2 SVGAGI. CDR3 residues: CASSYSVTGELFF. CDR3 sequence (DNA): TGTGCCAGCAGTTACAGCGTTACCGGGGAGCTGTTTTTT.

The gene calls are TRBV28 and TRBJ2-7; TRBD1 might be the D (6 bases). From germline, CDR1 is MDHEN and CDR2 SYDVKM. Between the trimmed V and J ends, which lost 5 bases and 2 bases, there was a span of 10 bases. The CDR3 sequence is 13 residues long. The CDR3 DNA reads TGTGCCAGCAGTCAGGGGTCCCCCTACGAGCAGTACTTC. Translation: CASSQGSPYEQYF.

The gene calls are TRBV18 and TRBJ2-3; the D is unclear. The CDR3 totals 15 residues. Trimming took 2 bases from V and 6 from J, leaving 15 bases between them. Germline CDR1 KGHSH, CDR2 LQKENI. The CDR3 here is CASSPVQTISDTQYF. CDR3 nucleotides: TGTGCCAGCTCACCAGTACAGACCATCTCGGATACGCAGTATTTT.

This chain links TRBV5-4 with TRBJ2-2, with D possibly TRBD2 on 6 matching bases. The CDR3 contains 14 residues. Germline V CDR1 and CDR2: SGHNT, YYREEE (reference sequence). V lost 0 bases and J lost 4, with 7 bases in between. CDR3 DNA sequence: TGTGCCAGCAGCTTGGCGGGAGTCACCGGGGAGCTGTTTTTT. As protein: CASSLAGVTGELFF.

A word on this clone: This specimen includes other DNA sequences encoding the same CDR3. The rearrangement joins TRBV5-6 to TRBJ1-5; D call uncertain. This CDR3 is built from 14 residues. Germline-derived CDR1 and CDR2 are SGHDT and YYEEEE. The V gene lost 0 bases and the J gene lost 5 bases, with 9 bases spanning the gap. CDR3 sequence: CASSLAGGDQPQHF. The CDR3, as DNA: TGTGCCAGCAGCTTGGCCGGAGGTGATCAGCCCCAGCATTTT.

The rearrangement links TRBV9 to TRBJ2-5, with D unclear. The CDR3 totals 14 residues. Germline-derived CDR1 and CDR2 are SGDLS and YYNGEE. V shed 0 bases and J shed 10 bases, with 16 bases lying between them. CDR3: CASSVAAAQVSQYF. In nucleotides, the CDR3 is TGTGCCAGCAGCGTAGCGGCGGCTCAAGTGAGCCAGTACTTC.

The chain recombines TRBV10-3 with TRBJ2-2; a weak D match, TRBD1 (5 bases). The CDR3 is 16 residues long. Germline V gene data show CDR1 as ENHRY and CDR2 as SYGVKD. V lost 0 bases, J lost 1 base, and 9 bases lay in between. CDR3 in DNA: TGTGCCATCAGTGAGTCGGATCAGGGGAACACCGGGGAGCTGTTTTTT. Encoded protein: CAISESDQGNTGELFF.

CDR3 DNA sequence: TGCAGCGTTGCCCGACAGGGGCCCCACTACGAGCAGTACTTC. This translates into CSVARQGPHYEQYF. The V and J genes are TRBV29-1 and TRBJ2-7; 8 nucleotides line up with TRBD1. Unmatched junction bases numbered 8, after V lost 4 bases and J lost 3 bases. The CDR3 loop spans 14 amino acids. Per germline, CDR1 SQVTM and CDR2 ANQGSEA.

For the CDR3, the DNA is TGTGCCAGCAGTGAGACAGGGAGAACTGAAGCTTTCTTT. This gives the protein CASSETGRTEAFF. The chain recombines TRBV27 with TRBJ1-1, with 7 nucleotides matching TRBD1. This CDR3 comprises 13 residues. Germline trimming cut 5 bases from V and 5 bases from J; bases unmatched to any gene: 5. Germline-derived CDR1 and CDR2 are MNHEY and SMNVEV (reference sequence).

The V and J genes are TRBV6-2 or TRBV6-3 and TRBJ1-2; perhaps TRBD1 as D (6 bases). The CDR3 spans 15 residues. Deletions cut 2 bases from V and 2 bases from J, with 12 bases between. From germline, CDR1 is MNHEY and CDR2 SVGEGT. The CDR3 nucleotides read TGTGCCAGCAGTTACGGACAGTTTGGGAACTATGGCTACACCTTC. Its protein is CASSYGQFGNYGYTF.

The chain uses TRBV6-6 and TRBJ2-7; the match to TRBD1 covers 7 bases. J gave up 2 bases and V 2 bases, and 3 bases lay outside the gene matches. The CDR3 runs to 14 residues. Germline V gene data show CDR1 as MNHNY and CDR2 as SVGAGI (reference sequence). The CDR3 DNA reads as TGTGCCAGCAGTTACACACAGGGGCCCTACGAGCAGTACTTC. Encoded protein: CASSYTQGPYEQYF.

V and J are TRBV27 and TRBJ1-4; tentative D call: TRBD1 (6 bases). The CDR3 covers 18 residues. Germline values: CDR1 MNHEY, CDR2 SMNVEV (reference sequence). The V gene lost 2 bases and the J gene lost 0 bases, with 16 bases spanning the gap. The CDR3 protein is CASSLRTESNPTNEKLFF. The CDR3 region has the DNA TGTGCCAGCAGTTTAAGGACAGAGAGTAACCCAACTAATGAAAAACTGTTTTTT. The variable domain in full, with the rest retrieved from reference TRBV27 and TRBJ1-4, is EAQVTQNPRYLITVTGKKLTVTCSQNMNHEYMSWYRQDPGLGLRQIYYSMNVEVTDKGDVPEGYKVSRKEKRNFPLILESPSPNQTSLYFCASSLRTESNPTNEKLFFGSGTQLSVL.

This clone was counted a few times. The chain is built from TRBV2 and TRBJ1-3; possibly TRBD1 for D (6 bases). V was trimmed by 9 bases and J by 7 bases, leaving 16 bases between them. The CDR3 loop spans 13 amino acids. Per the germline V gene, CDR1 is SNHLY and CDR2 is FYNNEI. The CDR3 nucleotides are TGTGCCAGTAAACAGGGTGTTGAGAACACCATATATTTT. It translates to CASKQGVENTIYF. The full variable domain, in which reference TRBV2 and TRBJ1-3 provide the parts outside the CDR3, is EPEVTQTPSHQVTQMGQEVILRCVPISNHLYFYWYRQILGQKVEFLVSFYNNEISEKSEIFDDQFSVERPDGSNFTLKIRSTKLEDSAMYFCASKQGVENTIYFGEGSWLTVV.

This chain links TRBV5-4 with TRBJ1-1; 8 bases are a match to TRBD1. Losses at the gene ends were 0 bases for V and 4 bases for J; bases not matched to a gene: 2. CDR3 length: 14 amino acids. Germline loops: CDR1 SGHNT, CDR2 YYREEE (reference sequence). The CDR3 spells CASSLGQGATEAFF. The CDR3 DNA follows: TGTGCCAGCAGCTTGGGGCAGGGGGCCACTGAAGCTTTCTTT.

The chain is built from TRBV19 and TRBJ1-1; TRBD1 is a possible D gene (6 bases). V lost 2 bases, J lost 11 bases, and 15 bases lay in between. This CDR3 has 13 amino acids. Germline loops: CDR1 LNHDA, CDR2 SQIVND (reference sequence). CDR3 sequence reads: CASSIRGSGRAFF. The CDR3 DNA reads TGTGCCAGTAGTATAAGGGGGTCAGGTAGGGCTTTCTTT.